Shown below are 22 T cell receptor beta chains from a single sample sequenced in a study of CD8 T cells in ankylosing spondylitis. One entry per CDR3 protein, called by TCRdb with MiXCR from the 5' RACE reads. The sample shows about 130,000 distinct CDR3 sequences, approximately 7.3% of them seen only once. Sequences were obtained from blood, either unsorted or a sorted T cell fraction (not recorded which). All receptors come from a female donor with ankylosing spondylitis or in good health (not recorded which).

The V gene is TRBV7-9, the J gene TRBJ2-3; TRBD2 aligns across 8 bases. Germline-derived CDR1 and CDR2 are SEHNR and FQNEAQ (reference sequence). This CDR3 is built from 16 residues. The ends lost 4 bases at V and 2 bases at J; junction bases unmatched: 8. CDR3 DNA sequence: TGTGCCAGCAGCTCCGGACTAGCAGGGACCACAGATACGCAGTATTTT. Protein: CASSSGLAGTTDTQYF.

At least ten counts were recorded for this clonotype. The V call is TRBV12-3 or TRBV12-4, the J call TRBJ2-1, with 8 bases that match TRBD2. The CDR3 is 15 amino acids. J gave up 5 bases and V 3 bases, and 6 bases lay outside the gene matches. CDR3 sequence reads: CASSFGTRWDNEQFF. CDR3 sequence (DNA): TGTGCCAGCAGTTTCGGGACTAGGTGGGACAATGAGCAGTTCTTC.

This clonotype occurred many times. This chain links TRBV19 with TRBJ2-3; no clear D gene. The germline gives CDR1 LNHDA, CDR2 SQIVND (reference sequence). CDR3 size: 14 residues. V was shortened by 6 bases and J by 1 base, with 11 bases between the two germline ends. The CDR3 region is CASSPYVGTDTQYF. The CDR3 nucleotides read TGTGCCAGTAGCCCTTACGTCGGCACAGATACGCAGTATTTT.

A note on this clonotype: A much larger clone is a single base away; this may be a read error. The chain has TRBV5-1 and TRBJ2-5; TRBD2 is a possible D gene (5 bases). The CDR3 covers 12 residues. V dropped 5 bases and J dropped 9 bases, with 14 bases sitting between them. Germline CDR1 SGHRS, CDR2 YFSETQ. Here the CDR3 reads CASRYSSEAQYF. CDR3 bases: TGCGCCAGCAGGTACAGCTCGGAGGCCCAGTACTTC.

This clonotype was counted ten times or more. The V call is TRBV15, the J call TRBJ2-1; TRBD1 is a possible D gene (6 bases). CDR3 length equals 13 residues. Trimming pared 3 bases from V and 7 bases from J, leaving 10 bases between. The V gene's germline CDR1 is LNHNV and CDR2 YYDKDF (reference sequence). CDR3 sequence: CATSRDTGNEQFF. CDR3 nucleotides: TGTGCCACCAGCAGGGATACAGGGAATGAGCAGTTCTTC.

There are many counts of this clonotype. This chain joins TRBV5-1 and TRBJ1-4; 7 bases map to TRBD1. Germline-derived CDR1 and CDR2 are SGHRS and YFSETQ. The trim removed 5 bases at V and 8 bases at J, leaving 6 bases unmatched. This CDR3 is built from 13 residues. DNA for the CDR3: TGCGCCAGCAGTCCCGGGACAGCCGAAAAACTGTTTTTT. This sequence encodes CASSPGTAEKLFF.

Many counts were recorded for this clonotype. Possible read error: a much larger clone is one base away. V is TRBV7-2 and J is TRBJ1-4; a possible D gene is TRBD1 (6 bases). V lost 1 base and J lost 5, with 8 bases in between. Germline-derived CDR1 and CDR2 are SGHTA and FQGNSA. The CDR3 loop spans 14 amino acids. The CDR3, as DNA: TGTGCCAGCAGCTTAGACAGGGCGAATGAAAAACTGTTTTTT. Protein: CASSLDRANEKLFF.

This clonotype has a handful of counts. At one end, the junction sequence differs from germline, possibly due to a read error. The rearrangement uses TRBV7-7 and TRBJ2-2; no firm D call. Germline lookup yields CDR1 SSHAT and CDR2 FNYEAQ (reference sequence). There are 14 residues in the CDR3. The CDR3: CASSAAPNTGELFF. DNA for the CDR3: TGTGCTAGCAGCGCCGCTCCTAACACCGGGGAGCTGTTTTTT. The full variable domain, its missing parts supplied by reference TRBV7-7 and TRBJ2-2, is GAGVSQSPRYKVTKRGQDVTLRCDPISSHATLYWYQQALGQGPEFLTYFNYEAQPDKSGLPSDRFSAERPEGSISTLTIQRTEQRDSAMYRCASSAAPNTGELFFGEGSRLTVL.

This clonotype was detected many times. V gene TRBV11-2 combines with J gene TRBJ1-2; D is uncertain. CDR3 length: 14 amino acids. CDR1 is SGHAT, CDR2 FQNNGV, per germline. The V end was cut by 4 bases, the J end by 0 bases, with 9 bases between. The chain's CDR3 is CASSSGTTNYGYTF. CDR3 sequence (DNA): TGTGCCAGCAGCTCGGGCACTACTAACTATGGCTACACCTTC.

This clonotype was recorded at least ten times. The chain couples TRBV3-1 to TRBJ2-1, with 10 bases matching TRBD1. This CDR3 has 15 residues. V dropped 5 bases and J dropped 4; count of bases not matched to a gene: 5. CDR1 LGHDT and CDR2 YNNKEL come from the germline V gene (reference sequence). CDR3 residues: CASSDRDRGYNEQFF. The CDR3 nucleotides are TGTGCCAGCAGCGACCGGGACAGGGGTTACAATGAGCAGTTCTTC.

This clonotype was found many times. This sequence joins TRBV3-1 and TRBJ2-3; 10 bases match TRBD2. With 0 bases clipped from V and 4 bases from J, the junction kept 1 base outside the gene matches. Germline loops: CDR1 LGHDT, CDR2 YNNKEL (reference sequence). The CDR3 contains 15 residues. CDR3 DNA: TGTGCCAGCAGCCAAGAGCTAGCGGGGGCAGATACGCAGTATTTT. This codes for CASSQELAGADTQYF.

This clonotype occurred many times. This chain uses TRBV20-1 with TRBJ2-1; TRBD2 agrees at 8 bases. Germline CDR1 reads DFQATT; CDR2 reads SNEGSKA (reference sequence). This CDR3 has 14 residues. With V trimmed by 6 bases and J by 3 bases, 7 bases remained unmatched. The CDR3 DNA reads as TGCAGTGCCCGGGGGGGATCAATCTACAATGAGCAGTTCTTC. Amino acid sequence: CSARGGSIYNEQFF.

This chain joins TRBV20-1 and TRBJ1-2; TRBD1 might be the D (6 bases). CDR1 is DFQATT and CDR2 is SNEGSKA in the germline V gene (reference sequence). This CDR3 spans 11 amino acids. V shed 6 bases and J shed 7 bases, with 12 bases lying between them. The CDR3 is CSAYGGAGYTF. CDR3 nucleotides: TGCAGTGCCTATGGGGGGGCTGGCTACACCTTC.

This clonotype was seen at least ten times. The rearrangement links TRBV25-1 to TRBJ1-6; weak D call: TRBD1 (5 bases). CDR1 MGHDK and CDR2 SYGVNS come from the germline V gene. The V end was cut by 6 bases, the J end by 8 bases, with 14 bases between. The CDR3 length is 14 residues. Here the CDR3 DNA reads TGTGCCAGCAGGCCCGCCGGGACCGATTCACCCCTCCACTTT. Amino acids: CASRPAGTDSPLHF.

This clonotype was counted at least ten times. This chain connects TRBV7-3 to TRBJ2-1; 15 nucleotides match TRBD2. With V trimmed by 4 bases and J by 5 bases, 12 bases remained unmatched. Germline lookup yields CDR1 SGHTA and CDR2 FQGTGA. The CDR3 is 19 residues long. In DNA, the CDR3 is TGTGCCAGCAGCTCCCTCCCCTTGGGACTAGCGGGGGGAAACAATGAGCAGTTCTTC. It encodes CASSSLPLGLAGGNNEQFF.

In this sample, this clonotype turned up many times. The chain is built from TRBV7-3 and TRBJ2-3; D might be TRBD2 (7 bases). Germline V CDR1 and CDR2: SGHTA, FQGTGA. The CDR3 extends over 16 amino acids. Trimming left V 4 bases short and J 5 bases short, with 19 bases between. CDR3 nucleotide sequence: TGTGCCAGCAGCTCCTGGGGGGGCCGGGGAGGAGATACGCAGTATTTT. Encoded protein: CASSSWGGRGGDTQYF. Filled out from reference TRBV7-3 and TRBJ2-3, the complete variable domain reads GAGVSQTPSNKVTEKGKYVELRCDPISGHTALYWYRQSLGQGPEFLIYFQGTGAADDSGLPNDRFFAVRPEGSVSTLKIQRTERGDSAVYLCASSSWGGRGGDTQYFGPGTRLTVL.

This clonotype was detected ten times or more. This chain links TRBV5-1 with TRBJ1-3; D is ambiguous. V was trimmed by 4 bases and J by 0 bases, leaving 8 bases between them. CDR1 is SGHRS, CDR2 YFSETQ, per germline. CDR3 length equals 14 residues. CDR3 sequence: CASSNDTSGNTIYF. CDR3 sequence (DNA): TGCGCCAGCAGCAACGATACCTCTGGAAACACCATATATTTT.

At least ten counts were recorded for this clonotype. The chain couples TRBV10-3 to TRBJ1-1; 7 bases map to TRBD1. Germline V CDR1 and CDR2: ENHRY, SYGVKD. This CDR3 has 15 amino acids. Losses at the gene ends were 2 bases for V and 3 bases for J; bases not matched to a gene: 6. The CDR3 nucleotides are TGTGCCATCAGTGAGGGAGGGGGCGCGGACACTGAAGCTTTCTTT. Translation: CAISEGGGADTEAFF.

This clonotype was seen ten or more times. V is TRBV20-1 and J is TRBJ1-1; no clear D gene. The CDR3 runs to 14 residues. From germline, CDR1 is DFQATT and CDR2 SNEGSKA (reference sequence). Trimming took 5 bases from V and 1 from J, leaving 14 bases between them. The CDR3 nucleotides are TGCAGTGCTGACTCTGGACCAGCGAACACTGAAGCTTTCTTT. Amino acids: CSADSGPANTEAFF.

The rearrangement links TRBV4-2 to TRBJ1-1; possible D gene TRBD1, 5 bases. This CDR3 is 16 amino acids long. Trimming removed 1 base at V and 5 bases at J, with 17 bases between. The germline V gene has CDR1 LGHNA and CDR2 YNFKEQ. In DNA, the CDR3 is TGTGCCAGCAGCCAAGGGGAGGGGCCTGGGGGAACTGAAGCTTTCTTT. It translates to CASSQGEGPGGTEAFF.

The table lists this clonotype with many counts. The genes are TRBV7-6 and TRBJ2-5; unclear D gene. Trimming removed 3 bases at V and 2 bases at J, with 16 bases between. The germline gives CDR1 SGHVS, CDR2 FNYEAQ. The CDR3 has 16 residues. The DNA for the CDR3 is TGTGCCAGCAGCTTGGGGTCCCGGGCAGGACAAGAGACCCAGTACTTC. It translates to CASSLGSRAGQETQYF.

This clonotype was recorded at least ten times. The J gene is TRBJ1-2, the V gene TRBV10-3; 7 nucleotides match TRBD1. The ends lost 6 bases at V and 1 base at J; junction bases unmatched: 8. The CDR3 has 15 residues. CDR1 and CDR2 (germline): ENHRY, SYGVKD. The CDR3 DNA reads as TGTGCCATCAGGCCGGGACAGCCGTTTAACTATGGCTACACCTTC. Translating it yields CAIRPGQPFNYGYTF.